This T cell receptor beta chain was obtained from a study of cytomegalovirus exposure and HLA in healthy donors. Study observations and caveats: A highly shared variant cluster was judged a likely technical artifact. Previous analysis showed most TCR beta V segments were productive about 90% or about 30% of the time.

Note on this clone: Its antigen is still unknown.

The PCR used 60 Vbeta and 13 Jbeta primers. Measured with immunoSEQ multiplex PCR; TCRdb has only the in-frame clones, and not every one. The table lists roughly 100,000 clones, 65% to 80% of them singletons. Input material: PBMCs. The sequence came from a male donor in good health and CMV-seronegative.

DNA of the CDR3: TGCGCCAGCAGCCGGACAGGGAACACCGGGGAGCTGTTTTTT. Its translation: CASSRTGNTGELFF. The rearrangement links TRBV4-1 to TRBJ2-2; TRBD1 agrees at 7 bases. The CDR3 runs 14 residues. CDR1 and CDR2 from the germline V gene are MGHRA and YSYEKL. The V and J ends lost 4 bases and 1 base, in that order; junction bases with no gene match: 0.